This is a list of T cell receptor beta chains from one sample in a study of neurological immune-mediated disorders. TCRdb re-called the 5' RACE reads through MiXCR, storing one row per CDR3 protein. The data hold 64,000 or so distinct CDR3 sequences, with roughly a tenth observed a single time. The sequenced sample was PBMCs. These receptors all stem from a man between 25 and 39 years old in good health. Each CDR3 is given with its conserved first and last residue. A D gene is named only where the DNA matches it firmly. Size values are once, few and many counts, or a class for expanded clones, and some rows have none.

>-|TRBJ2-7|many|TRBV7-6
CASSLEPTRGYEQYF
TGTGCCAGCAGCTTAGAACCCACCCGGGGCTACGAGCAGTACTTC
>TRBD2|TRBJ2-1|many|TRBV5-4
CASSYGTSIAEQFF
TGTGCCAGCAGCTACGGGACTAGTATTGCTGAGCAGTTCTTC
>TRBD2|TRBJ2-3|many|TRBV29-1
CSVENLAGVGDTQYF
TGCAGCGTTGAGAATCTAGCGGGAGTCGGAGATACGCAGTATTTT
>TRBD1|TRBJ2-5|many|TRBV11-2
CASSTRQGAETQYF
TGTGCCAGCAGCACCCGACAGGGGGCTGAGACCCAGTACTTC
>-|TRBJ2-1|many|TRBV20-1
CSAYRNYNEQFF
TGCAGTGCTTACAGGAACTACAATGAGCAGTTCTTC
>TRBD2|TRBJ2-3|many|TRBV6-5
CASRLAGGADTQYF
TGTGCCAGCAGACTAGCGGGAGGGGCAGATACGCAGTATTTT
>-|TRBJ2-6|many|TRBV7-9
CASSYPGHSSSGANVLTF
TGTGCCAGCAGTTACCCGGGACATTCCTCCTCTGGGGCCAACGTCCTGACTTTC
>-|TRBJ2-6|many|TRBV5-1
CASSLMPRTTPSGANVLTF
TGCGCCAGCAGCTTGATGCCGCGGACTACTCCCTCTGGGGCCAACGTCCTGACTTTC
>TRBD1|TRBJ2-5|many|TRBV5-1
CASRPPGTGQETQYF
TGCGCCAGCAGACCCCCCGGGACAGGTCAAGAGACCCAGTACTTC
>-|TRBJ1-2|many|TRBV7-9
CASSLAGGNYGYTF
TGTGCCAGCAGCTTAGCTGGGGGGAACTATGGCTACACCTTC
>TRBD1|TRBJ2-2|-|TRBV5-1
CASSLRKGDRIVAGELFF
TGCGCCAGCAGCTTACGCAAGGGGGACAGGATCGTCGCCGGGGAGCTGTTTTTT
>-|TRBJ2-2|many|TRBV14
CASSQEVAGELFF
TGTGCCAGCAGCCAAGAGGTAGCCGGGGAGCTGTTTTTT
>TRBD2|TRBJ2-7|many|TRBV20-1
CSAPNTGLAGGHSYEQYF
TGCAGTGCACCGAATACGGGACTAGCGGGAGGCCACTCCTACGAGCAGTACTTC
>-|TRBJ1-6|-|TRBV5-1
CASSAGGEYNSPLHF
TGCGCCAGCAGTGCCGGGGGCGAATATAATTCACCCCTCCACTTT
>-|TRBJ2-1|many|TRBV20-1
CSARDRERIYNEQFF
TGCAGTGCTAGAGATAGGGAGAGGATTTACAATGAGCAGTTCTTC
>-|TRBJ1-5|many|TRBV4-2
CASSQEEGGNQPQHF
TGTGCCAGCAGCCAAGAGGAGGGGGGCAATCAGCCCCAGCATTTT
>-|TRBJ2-7|many|TRBV5-6
CASSFYRTDTYEQYF
TGTGCCAGCAGCTTTTACCGGACAGATACCTACGAGCAGTACTTC
>-|TRBJ2-2|many|TRBV27
CASSLSRNTGELFF
TGTGCCAGCAGTTTATCGAGGAACACCGGGGAGCTGTTTTTT
>TRBD2|TRBJ2-5|-|TRBV20-1
CSAVLAGGLQETQYF
TGCAGTGCAGTCCTAGCGGGAGGGCTCCAAGAGACCCAGTACTTC
>-|TRBJ2-5|-|TRBV6-2/TRBV6-3
CATGRSVETQYF
TGTGCCACAGGGCGCTCGGTCGAGACCCAGTACTTC
>TRBD2|TRBJ2-5|-|TRBV20-1
CSGTSGRAAKETQYF
TGCAGTGGGACTAGCGGGAGGGCCGCGAAAGAGACCCAGTACTTC
>TRBD2|TRBJ2-1|many|TRBV7-2
CASSPGLAGAGSYNEQFF
TGTGCCAGCAGCCCCGGACTAGCGGGAGCCGGGTCCTACAATGAGCAGTTCTTC
>-|TRBJ1-4|-|TRBV3-1
CASSQDGRLGEKLLF
TGTGCCAGCAGCCAAGATGGGCGACTGGGAGAAAAACTGTTGTTT
>TRBD1|TRBJ2-3|few|TRBV30
CAWGPGQGQDTQYF
TGTGCCTGGGGCCCGGGACAGGGGCAAGATACGCAGTATTTT
>-|TRBJ2-3|many|TRBV3-1
CASSQGVAKADTQYF
TGTGCCAGCAGCCAAGGGGTGGCTAAAGCAGATACGCAGTATTTT
>-|TRBJ2-2|many|TRBV7-2
CASSSGGGWTGELFF
TGTGCCAGCAGCTCCGGAGGTGGTTGGACCGGGGAGCTGTTTTTT
>-|TRBJ1-1|many|TRBV20-1
CSARDKKVLMNTEAFF
TGCAGTGCTAGAGATAAAAAGGTCCTTATGAACACTGAAGCTTTCTTT
>TRBD2|TRBJ2-1|many|TRBV14
CASSPFRASGMTEQFF
TGTGCCAGCAGCCCCTTCCGGGCTAGCGGGATGACAGAGCAGTTCTTC
>-|TRBJ1-2|many|TRBV6-5
CASSYRDVGYGYTF
TGTGCCAGCAGTTACCGGGACGTCGGCTATGGCTACACCTTC
>-|TRBJ1-1|many|TRBV6-6
CASLAQIQKNTEAFF
TGTGCCAGCCTAGCTCAAATCCAGAAGAACACTGAAGCTTTCTTT
>TRBD1|TRBJ1-5|many|TRBV20-1
CSAREMGQGQQPQHF
TGCAGTGCTAGAGAAATGGGACAGGGGCAACAGCCCCAGCATTTT
>TRBD1|TRBJ2-3|few|TRBV5-1
CASSLRQGVTQYF
TGCGCCAGCAGCTTGCGACAGGGGGTAACGCAGTATTTT
>-|TRBJ2-2|many|TRBV28
CASTKVQGSTGELFF
TGTGCCAGTACAAAGGTACAGGGATCCACCGGGGAGCTGTTTTTT
>-|TRBJ1-5|many|TRBV27
CASSGSDQPQHF
TGTGCCAGCAGTGGTAGTGATCAGCCCCAGCATTTT
>TRBD1|TRBJ2-4|few|TRBV5-1
CASSPDRESLDIQYF
TGCGCCAGCAGCCCGGACAGGGAGTCACTCGACATTCAGTACTTC
>-|TRBJ2-2|many|TRBV7-3
CASSLSSWGFGELFF
TGTGCCAGCAGCTTAAGTTCATGGGGGTTCGGGGAGCTGTTTTTT
>TRBD1|TRBJ2-7|many|TRBV12-3/TRBV12-4
CASSYTGGGEQYF
TGTGCCAGCAGCTATACAGGGGGTGGGGAGCAGTACTTC
>-|TRBJ2-5|many|TRBV20-1
CSARVRGQAKETQYF
TGCAGTGCTAGAGTACGAGGGCAAGCGAAAGAGACCCAGTACTTC
>-|TRBJ2-3|many|TRBV5-1
CASSLGATDTQYF
TGCGCCAGCTCTCTCGGGGCCACAGATACGCAGTATTTT
>-|TRBJ2-5|many|TRBV29-1
CSVGDAHQETQYF
TGCAGCGTTGGGGATGCGCACCAAGAGACCCAGTACTTC